These T cell receptor beta chains were read from a single sample in a study of blood T cell repertoires in COVID-19. Assay: immunoSEQ multiplex PCR; the TCRdb copy retains only in-frame clones and omits some. The table has around 100,000 clones, about 92% seen once; the top ten hold approximately 17%. Sequenced input: peripheral blood. The receptors originated from a woman older than 75 in a cohort sampled during active COVID-19. CDR3s include the opening cysteine and the closing phenylalanine or tryptophan. The D gene is left open where the match is weak. Clone size is stated in some rows and not others, as once, few, many or a class when expanded.

NA NA TRBJ1-6 TRBV29-1 CSVLTGIGSPLHF TGCAGCGTTCTGACAGGAATAGGTTCACCCCTCCACTTT
NA NA TRBJ1-5 TRBV28 CASSLSSRGGNGQPQHF TGTGCCAGCAGTTTATCTTCGCGGGGGGGGAATGGTCAGCCCCAGCATTTT
TRBD1 few TRBJ1-6 TRBV9 CASSPRTGEGSPLHF TGTGCCAGCAGCCCCCGGACAGGGGAAGGTTCACCCCTCCACTTT
TRBD1 few TRBJ1-5 TRBV19 CASRLQGELGNQPQHF TGTGCCAGTAGGTTACAGGGGGAGTTGGGCAATCAGCCCCAGCATTTT
NA NA TRBJ1-4 TRBV14 CASSRGENEKLFF TGTGCCAGCAGCCGTGGAGAGAATGAAAAACTGTTTTTT
NA NA TRBJ2-2 TRBV28 CASTVGGNTGELFF TGTGCCAGCACCGTCGGGGGGAACACCGGGGAGCTGTTTTTT
TRBD1 NA TRBJ2-2 TRBV6-5 CASRTVDRGTGELFF TGTGCCAGCAGGACCGTCGACAGGGGCACCGGGGAGCTGTTTTTT
NA NA TRBJ2-1 TRBV30 CGCTQVGGMRNEQFF TGTGGCTGTACCCAGGTGGGGGGTATGCGGAATGAGCAGTTCTTC
NA NA TRBJ2-7 TRBV4-2 CASSQVDYEQYF TGTGCCAGCAGCCAAGTAGACTACGAGCAGTACTTC
NA NA TRBJ2-1 TRBV24-1 CATSDLLLQQFF TGTGCCACCAGTGATTTGCTTCTACAGCAGTTCTTC
NA NA TRBJ2-2 TRBV2 CASSEVRSTGELFF TGTGCCAGCAGTGAAGTGCGGAGCACCGGGGAGCTGTTTTTT
TRBD2 once TRBJ2-3 TRBV2 CASSYRLAGGTDTQYF TGTGCCAGCAGTTACAGACTAGCGGGAGGAACAGATACGCAGTATTTT
NA NA TRBJ1-3 TRBV16 CASRPGSSGNTIYF TGTGCCAGCAGACCAGGAAGCTCTGGAAACACCATATATTTT
TRBD2 NA TRBJ2-3 TRBV5-4 CASSLVGLAGGTDTQYF TGTGCCAGCAGCTTGGTCGGACTAGCGGGGGGCACAGATACGCAGTATTTT
TRBD1 once TRBJ1-5 TRBV18 CASSPDPRQGPYNQPQHF TGTGCCAGCTCACCGGATCCTAGACAGGGCCCCTACAATCAGCCCCAGCATTTT
TRBD2 few TRBJ2-3 TRBV7-6 CASSRGGRGTDTQYF TGTGCCAGCAGCCGCGGCGGGAGGGGCACAGATACGCAGTATTTT
TRBD1 NA TRBJ2-7 TRBV28 CASSWGGQGWREQYF TGTGCCAGCAGTTGGGGGGGACAGGGGTGGCGCGAGCAGTACTTC
NA NA TRBJ2-1 TRBV3-1/TRBV3-2 CASSQEAYILANEQFF TGTGCCAGCAGCCAGGAGGCCTACATTCTAGCGAATGAGCAGTTCTTC
NA NA TRBJ2-6 TRBV4-1 CASSQVRGVQSGANVLTF TGCGCCAGCAGCCAAGTCCGAGGAGTCCAATCTGGGGCCAACGTCCTGACTTTC
NA NA TRBJ2-3 TRBV11-2 CASSRSPRGEGADTQYF TGTGCCAGCAGCCGTTCACCCAGGGGAGAGGGGGCAGATACGCAGTATTTT
TRBD2 NA TRBJ2-3 TRBV3-1/TRBV3-2 CASSRPRSGGPLTDTQYF TGTGCCAGCAGCCGCCCCAGGAGCGGGGGACCGCTCACAGATACGCAGTATTTT
TRBD1 NA TRBJ2-7 TRBV11-2 CASSLSSGTGVHEQYF TGTGCCAGCAGCCTGAGCTCCGGGACAGGGGTCCACGAGCAGTACTTC